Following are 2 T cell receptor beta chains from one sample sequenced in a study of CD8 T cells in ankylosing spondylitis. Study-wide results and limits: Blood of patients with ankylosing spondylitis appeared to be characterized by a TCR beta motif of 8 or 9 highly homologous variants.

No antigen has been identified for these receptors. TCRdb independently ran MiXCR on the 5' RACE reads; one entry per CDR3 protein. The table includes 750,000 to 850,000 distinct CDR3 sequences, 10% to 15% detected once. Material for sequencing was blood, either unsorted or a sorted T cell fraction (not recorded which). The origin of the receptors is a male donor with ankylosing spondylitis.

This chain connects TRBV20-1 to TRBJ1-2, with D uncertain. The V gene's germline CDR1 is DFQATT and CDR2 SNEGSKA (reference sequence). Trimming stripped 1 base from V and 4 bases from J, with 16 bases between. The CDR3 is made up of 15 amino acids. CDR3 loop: CSARVTGVAGYGYTF. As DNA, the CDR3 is TGCAGTGCTAGAGTTACTGGGGTGGCAGGCTATGGCTACACCTTC.

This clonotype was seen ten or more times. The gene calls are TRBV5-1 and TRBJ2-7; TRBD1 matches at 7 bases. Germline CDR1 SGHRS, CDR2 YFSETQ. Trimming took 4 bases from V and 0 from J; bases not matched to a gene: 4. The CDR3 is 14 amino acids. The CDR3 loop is CASSATGYSYEQYF. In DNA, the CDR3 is TGCGCCAGCAGCGCGACAGGGTACTCCTACGAGCAGTACTTC. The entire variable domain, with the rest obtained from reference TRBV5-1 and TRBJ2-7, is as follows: KAGVTQTPRYLIKTRGQQVTLSCSPISGHRSVSWYQQTPGQGLQFLFEYFSETQRNKGNFPGRFSGRQFSNSRSEMNVSTLELGDSALYLCASSATGYSYEQYFGPGTRLTVT.